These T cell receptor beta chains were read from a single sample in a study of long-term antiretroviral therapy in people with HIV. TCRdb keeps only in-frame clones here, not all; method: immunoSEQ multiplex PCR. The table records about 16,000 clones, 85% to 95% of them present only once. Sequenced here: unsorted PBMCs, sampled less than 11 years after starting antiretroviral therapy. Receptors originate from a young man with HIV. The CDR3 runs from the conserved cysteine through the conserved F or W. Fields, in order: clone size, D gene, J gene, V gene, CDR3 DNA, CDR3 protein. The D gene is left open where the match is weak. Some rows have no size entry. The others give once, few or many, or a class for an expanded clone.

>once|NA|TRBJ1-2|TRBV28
TGTGCCAGCAGTTTATCCGGACTGGGCGGGGGCTACACCTTC
CASSLSGLGGGYTF
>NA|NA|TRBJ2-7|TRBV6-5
TGTGCCAGCAGTGAATTCTACGAGCAGTACTTC
CASSEFYEQYF
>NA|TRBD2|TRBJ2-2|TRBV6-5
TGTGCCAGCAGCCCCCGACTAGCGAACGGGGAGCTGTTTTTT
CASSPRLANGELFF
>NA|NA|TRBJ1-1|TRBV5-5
TGTGCCAGCAGCTTGTTGGCAGAAAGAGGGAACACTGAAGCTTTCTTT
CASSLLAERGNTEAFF
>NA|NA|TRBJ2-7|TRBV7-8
TGTGCCAGCAGCTTAGGGACGTTCTCCTACGAGCAGTACTTC
CASSLGTFSYEQYF
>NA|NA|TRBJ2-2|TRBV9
TGTGCCAGCAGCGTAGGGGGGAACACCGGGGAGCTGTTTTTT
CASSVGGNTGELFF
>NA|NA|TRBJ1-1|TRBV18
TGTGCCAGCTCACTACAGGAGAACACTGAAGCTTTCTTT
CASSLQENTEAFF
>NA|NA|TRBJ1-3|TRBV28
TGTGCCAGCAGTTTAAGGGGAGGCAGGTGGCCGTATTTT
CASSLRGGRWPYF
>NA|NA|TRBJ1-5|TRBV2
TGTGCCAGCTCAGCAAGCAGGGCTAATCAGCCCCAGCATTTT
CASSASRANQPQHF
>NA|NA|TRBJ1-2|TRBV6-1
TGTGCCAGCAGCGCCACAACAGAGGGATCTGGCTACACCTTC
CASSATTEGSGYTF
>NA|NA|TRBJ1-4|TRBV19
TGTGCCAGTAATACAGGGGAAAAACTGTTTTTT
CASNTGEKLFF
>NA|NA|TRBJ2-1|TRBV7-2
TGTGCCAGCAGCTTAGCAGGGGTCGGGCGGGGATCCTACAATGAGCAGTTCTTC
CASSLAGVGRGSYNEQFF
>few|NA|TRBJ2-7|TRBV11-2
TGTGCCAGCAGCTCCCTGGGACCTAGGGAGCAGTACTTC
CASSSLGPREQYF
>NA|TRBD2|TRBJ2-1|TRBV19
TGTGCCAGTAGTATAGAAACTAGCGGGACCCACAATGAGCAGTTCTTC
CASSIETSGTHNEQFF
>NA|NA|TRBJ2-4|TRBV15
TGTGCCACCAGCAGAGAAGGGGATCTCAAAAACATTCAGTACTTC
CATSREGDLKNIQYF
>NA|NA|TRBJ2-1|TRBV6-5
TGTGCCAGCAGTTACTCGTTTGCCAATGAGCAGTTCTTC
CASSYSFANEQFF
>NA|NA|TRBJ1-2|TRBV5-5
TGTGCCAGCAGCTTGGGTAATGTGGGGACCTATGGCTACACCTTC
CASSLGNVGTYGYTF
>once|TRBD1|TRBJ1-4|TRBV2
TGTGCCAGCAGTGACCGGACAGGGAGTCCGCAAAAACTGTTTTTT
CASSDRTGSPQKLFF
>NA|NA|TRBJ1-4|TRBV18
TGTGCCAGCTCACCTTTGAGCACAGCAACTAATGAAAAACTGTTTTTT
CASSPLSTATNEKLFF
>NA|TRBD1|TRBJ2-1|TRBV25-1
TGTGCCAGCATGGGACAGGGGGTTAATGAGCAGTTCTTC
CASMGQGVNEQFF
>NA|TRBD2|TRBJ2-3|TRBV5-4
TGTGCCAGCAGCTCTACAGGGCGGGGGGATGATACGCAGTATTTT
CASSSTGRGDDTQYF
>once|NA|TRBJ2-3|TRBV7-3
TGTGCCAGCAGCTTGGGCACAGATACGCAGTATTTT
CASSLGTDTQYF
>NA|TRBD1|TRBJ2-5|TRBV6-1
TGTGCCAGCAGTGTAGGGACAGGGGGCGGGGAGACCCAGTACTTC
CASSVGTGGGETQYF
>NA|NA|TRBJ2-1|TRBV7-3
TGTGCCAGCAGCTTAATGGGCGGGGCTCACAATGAGCAGTTCTTC
CASSLMGGAHNEQFF
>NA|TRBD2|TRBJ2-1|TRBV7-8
TGTGCCAGCAGCAGAACGGGACTAGCGGGGTACAATGAGCAGTTCTTC
CASSRTGLAGYNEQFF